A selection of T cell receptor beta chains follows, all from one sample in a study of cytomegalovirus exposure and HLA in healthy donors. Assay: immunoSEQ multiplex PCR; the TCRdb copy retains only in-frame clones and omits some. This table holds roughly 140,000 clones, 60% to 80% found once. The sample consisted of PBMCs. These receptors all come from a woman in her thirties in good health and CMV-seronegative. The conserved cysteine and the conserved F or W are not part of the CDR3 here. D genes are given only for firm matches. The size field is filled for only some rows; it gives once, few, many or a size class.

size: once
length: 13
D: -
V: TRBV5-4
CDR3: ASSLEQGIQETQY

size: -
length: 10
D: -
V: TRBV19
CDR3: ASRGWSTEAF

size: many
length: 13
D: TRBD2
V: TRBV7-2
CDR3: ASSPGGGGAYEQY

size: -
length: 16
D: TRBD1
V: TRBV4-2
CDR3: ASSQDAGGDGTNYGYT

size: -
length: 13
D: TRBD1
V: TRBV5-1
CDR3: ASSPDRANTGELF

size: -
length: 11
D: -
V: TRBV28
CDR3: ASSRTLNTEAF

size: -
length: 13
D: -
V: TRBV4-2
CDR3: ASRPTQGTQETQY

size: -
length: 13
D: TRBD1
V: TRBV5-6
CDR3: ASSMGQGANYGYT

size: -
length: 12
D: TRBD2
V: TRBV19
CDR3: ASSRGGSSYEQY

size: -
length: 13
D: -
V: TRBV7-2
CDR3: ASSLRITGRGGYT

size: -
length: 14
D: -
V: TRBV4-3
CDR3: ASSQDNRATNEKLF

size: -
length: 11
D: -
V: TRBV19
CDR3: ASSLQGWDGYT

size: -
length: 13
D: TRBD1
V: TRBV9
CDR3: ASSVTGTGHEKLF

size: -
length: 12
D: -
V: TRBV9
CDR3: ASSRTAGNYGYT

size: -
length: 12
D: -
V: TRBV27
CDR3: ASLLGGANTEAF

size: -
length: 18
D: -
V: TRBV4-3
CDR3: ASSQATGTGRLARPYEQY

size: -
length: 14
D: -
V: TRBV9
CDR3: ASSPPLAGSGNTIY

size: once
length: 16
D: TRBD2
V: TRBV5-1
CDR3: ASSTGLAGGSSYNEQF